Listed below are T cell receptor beta chains from one sample, sequenced in a study of cytomegalovirus exposure and HLA in healthy donors. Produced via immunoSEQ multiplex PCR; TCRdb's table is partial and in-frame only. This table has 130,000 to 150,000 clones, just under 75% appearing once. The sequencing input was PBMCs. These receptors all come from a woman aged 18-29 years in good health and CMV-seronegative. Each CDR3 is given with its conserved first and last residue. Each record gives: clone size, V gene, CDR3 length, J gene, D gene, CDR3 DNA, CDR3 protein. A D gene is named only where the DNA matches it firmly. Not every row has a clone size; where given, it reads once, few, many or a size class.

many	TRBV28	15	TRBJ2-6	TRBD1	TGTGCCAGCAGCAGGGGGCTCTCTGGGGCCAACGTCCTGACTTTC	CASSRGLSGANVLTF
NA	TRBV19	14	TRBJ2-7	NA	TGTGCCAGTAGTATCGGGGTTGGCTCCTACGAGCAGTACTTC	CASSIGVGSYEQYF
NA	TRBV6-5	15	TRBJ1-5	NA	TGTGCCAGCAGTGCCGGACTGAATAGCAATCAGCCCCAGCATTTT	CASSAGLNSNQPQHF
NA	TRBV7-9	15	TRBJ2-1	NA	TGTGCCAGCAGCCGGGTGGGGAGGATCCTCAATGAGCAGTTCTTC	CASSRVGRILNEQFF
NA	TRBV14	14	TRBJ2-5	TRBD2	TGTGCCAGCAGCCTTACTAGCGGGGGAGAGACCCAGTACTTC	CASSLTSGGETQYF
NA	TRBV28	13	TRBJ1-2	TRBD1	TGTGCCAGCAGTCAACAGGGGGCAGGTGGCTACACCTTC	CASSQQGAGGYTF
NA	TRBV27	15	TRBJ2-1	TRBD2	TGTGCCAGCAGCCGGAGGACGGGAGGGACCAATGAGCAGTTCTTC	CASSRRTGGTNEQFF
NA	TRBV5-4	13	TRBJ1-1	NA	TGTGCCAGCAGCCGAGCCGCGAACACTGAAGCTTTCTTT	CASSRAANTEAFF
NA	TRBV13	15	TRBJ2-7	NA	TGTGCCAGCAGCTTAGTGGGGGCGGGCAGGGACGAGCAGTACTTC	CASSLVGAGRDEQYF
once	TRBV2	14	TRBJ1-1	NA	TGTGCCAGCAGCCTCCAAACAGGGTCAAGAGAAGCTTTCTTT	CASSLQTGSREAFF
NA	TRBV18	15	TRBJ1-1	NA	TGTGCCAGCTCACCAGGAGACCCCTGGTACACTGAAGCTTTCTTT	CASSPGDPWYTEAFF
NA	TRBV29-1	11	TRBJ1-2	NA	TGCAGCTTCAGACAGGATAATGGCTACACCTTC	CSFRQDNGYTF
NA	TRBV5-1	14	TRBJ2-5	NA	TGCGCCAGCAGCTTTTGGGGGCTCCAAGAGACCCAGTACTTC	CASSFWGLQETQYF
NA	TRBV12-5	15	TRBJ2-1	TRBD2	TGTGCTAGTGGTATAATAGCGGGAGGCTACAATGAGCAGTTCTTC	CASGIIAGGYNEQFF
NA	TRBV28	15	TRBJ1-5	TRBD1	TGTGCCAGCAGCTCTCGACAGGGTAGCAATCAGCCCCAGCATTTT	CASSSRQGSNQPQHF